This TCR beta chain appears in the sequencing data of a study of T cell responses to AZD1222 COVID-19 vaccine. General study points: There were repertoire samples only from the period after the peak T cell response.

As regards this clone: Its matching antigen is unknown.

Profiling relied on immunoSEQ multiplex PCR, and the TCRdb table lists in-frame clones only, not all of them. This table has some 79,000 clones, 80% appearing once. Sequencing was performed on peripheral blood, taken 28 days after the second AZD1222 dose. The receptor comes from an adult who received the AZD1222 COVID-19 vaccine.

The CDR3 nucleotides read TGTGCCAGCAGCTTGGACGGACGGACATACGAGCAGTACTTC. Its translation: CASSLDGRTYEQYF. The chain has TRBV5-4 and TRBJ2-7, with D tentatively TRBD1 (5 bases). Deletions cut 0 bases from V and 4 bases from J, with 11 bases between. The CDR3 extends over 14 amino acids. Looked up from germline, CDR1 is SGHNT and CDR2 is YYREEE (reference sequence).